The 30 T cell receptor beta chains presented below share a single source sample, sequenced in a study of Graves' ophthalmopathy and Graves' hyperthyroidism. RNA transcripts yielded amplified TCR beta CDR3 regions. The authors performed first-round RT-PCR with HTBI primers and then a second-round multiplex PCR. TCRdb redid the calling of the multiplex PCR reads with MiXCR, one entry per CDR3 protein. The top ten hold 11% of the sample, which has over a million distinct CDR3 sequences, less than 45% seen once. Sequencing was carried out using peripheral blood or thyroid tissue (not recorded which). These receptors all stem from an adult man with Graves' hyperthyroidism.

In this sample, this clonotype turned up many times. The chain is built from TRBV5-1 and TRBJ1-2, with no clear D. V shed 4 bases and J shed 8 bases, with 15 bases lying between them. Germline loops: CDR1 SGHRS, CDR2 YFSETQ. CDR3 length equals 13 residues. The DNA for the CDR3 is TGCGCCAGCAGCCAAGGAAGGGAGGCAGGCTACACCTTC. It is translated as CASSQGREAGYTF.

This clonotype showed up just once. This sequence joins TRBV19 and TRBJ1-5; D is unclear. The CDR3 consists of 13 residues. V lost 11 bases, J lost 4 bases, and 15 bases lay in between. CDR1 is LNHDA and CDR2 is SQIVND in the germline V gene (reference sequence). The CDR3 loop reads CAWSREWNQPQHF. As DNA, the CDR3 is TGTGCCTGGAGTCGGGAGTGGAATCAGCCCCAGCATTTT.

This clonotype was counted many times. This chain uses TRBV7-9 with TRBJ1-5; D is undetermined. This CDR3 contains 13 residues. Per germline, CDR1 SEHNR and CDR2 FQNEAQ (reference sequence). The ends were cut back, 1 base at V and 9 bases at J, with 10 bases in the middle. CDR3 amino acids: CASSLDGDRPQHF. CDR3 bases: TGTGCCAGCAGCTTAGACGGGGATCGGCCCCAGCATTTT.

J is TRBJ1-6 and V is TRBV24-1, with D perhaps TRBD1 (5 bases). Between the trimmed V and J ends, which lost 4 bases and 8 bases, there was a span of 11 bases. The germline V gene has CDR1 KGHDR and CDR2 SFDVKD. The CDR3 runs to 14 residues. This chain's CDR3 is CATSEAGADSPLHF. DNA of the CDR3: TGTGCCACCAGTGAGGCCGGGGCAGATTCACCCCTCCACTTT.

The chain has TRBV20-1 and TRBJ2-7; the D is unclear. Germline CDR1 is DFQATT and CDR2 is SNEGSKA (reference sequence). The germline V and J ends were trimmed by 6 bases and 4 bases, with 16 bases remaining between them. The CDR3 length is 13 residues. Here the CDR3 DNA reads TGCAGTGCCAGCAGCTTAGTCCGGTACGAGCAGTACTTC. Its translation: CSASSLVRYEQYF.

The genes are TRBV5-1 and TRBJ1-6, with no clear D. Germline lookup yields CDR1 SGHRS and CDR2 YFSETQ. The CDR3 loop spans 17 amino acids. Deletions cut 5 bases from V and 5 bases from J, with 20 bases between. The CDR3 reads CASSSRPPGLNNSPLHF. Here the CDR3 DNA reads TGCGCCAGCAGTTCCAGGCCCCCCGGACTGAATAATTCACCCCTCCACTTT.

This clonotype came up a few times. The V gene is TRBV11-2, the J gene TRBJ2-5; a weak D match, TRBD2 (5 bases). The CDR3 consists of 15 residues. Germline V CDR1 and CDR2: SGHAT, FQNNGV. V shed 2 bases and J shed 4 bases, with 14 bases lying between them. CDR3 nucleotides: TGTGCCAGCAGCTTAACCCCCGCCCTAGCAGAGACCCAGTACTTC. This codes for CASSLTPALAETQYF. Based on the CDR3 plus reference TRBV11-2 and TRBJ2-5, the full variable domain is EAGVAQSPRYKIIEKRQSVAFWCNPISGHATLYWYQQILGQGPKLLIQFQNNGVVDDSQLPKDRFSAERLKGVDSTLKIQPAKLEDSAVYLCASSLTPALAETQYFGPGTRLLVL.

The chain combines TRBV10-3 with TRBJ2-5; weak D call: TRBD1 (5 bases). The length of the CDR3 is 13 residues. V dropped 5 bases and J dropped 1 base, with 8 bases sitting between them. The V gene's germline CDR1 is ENHRY and CDR2 SYGVKD. As DNA, the CDR3 is TGTGCCATCAGTCCGACAGTCCAAGAGACCCAGTACTTC. As protein: CAISPTVQETQYF.

The table lists this clonotype with a few counts. The rearrangement uses TRBV6-2 or TRBV6-3 and TRBJ2-7, with 7 bases fitting TRBD1. V dropped 6 bases and J dropped 3; count of bases not matched to a gene: 14. The germline V gene encodes CDR1 MNHEY and CDR2 SVGEGT. This CDR3 region has 16 residues. The CDR3 protein is CASSLPRAGGIYEQYF. The CDR3 region has the DNA TGTGCCAGCAGCCTCCCCCGAGCAGGGGGTATCTACGAGCAGTACTTC.

This clonotype was counted at least ten times. The chain links TRBV9 to TRBJ1-6; D uncertain. CDR1 is SGDLS and CDR2 is YYNGEE in the germline V gene. The CDR3 spans 13 residues. V was cut by 0 bases and J by 13 bases, with 11 bases left in between. This CDR3 reads CASSVEAGAPLHF. The CDR3 nucleotides are TGTGCCAGCAGCGTAGAAGCTGGAGCCCCCCTCCACTTT.

The chain employs TRBV11-2 and TRBJ1-6, with 10 bases identical to TRBD1. V gave up 5 bases and J gave up 7 bases; unmatched junction bases: 14. Germline CDR1 and CDR2: SGHAT and FQNNGV. The CDR3 consists of 18 residues. This chain's CDR3 is CASSPTPGQGIRNSPLHF. DNA for the CDR3: TGTGCCAGCAGCCCTACTCCGGGACAGGGGATAAGAAATTCACCCCTCCACTTT.

This clonotype was seen ten or more times. The chain employs TRBV2 and TRBJ2-2, with TRBD1 matching over 9 bases. CDR3 length: 13 amino acids. V shed 8 bases and J 7 bases; nucleotides not matched to a gene: 5. Germline V gene sequence: CDR1 SNHLY, CDR2 FYNNEI. CDR3 protein: CASRDRAGGELFF. In DNA, the CDR3 is TGTGCCAGCCGGGACAGGGCTGGCGGGGAGCTGTTTTTT.

This sequence joins TRBV11-2 and TRBJ1-6, with D possibly TRBD1 on 6 matching bases. The CDR3 is made up of 16 amino acids. V was clipped by 5 bases and J by 8 bases, with 19 bases between them. Germline assignment: CDR1 SGHAT and CDR2 FQNNGV. CDR3 sequence reads: CASSGGHGGLYSPLHF. The CDR3 nucleotides read TGTGCCAGCAGCGGGGGACATGGGGGTTTATATTCACCCCTCCACTTT. The variable domain in full, completed from reference TRBV11-2 and TRBJ1-6, reads EAGVAQSPRYKIIEKRQSVAFWCNPISGHATLYWYQQILGQGPKLLIQFQNNGVVDDSQLPKDRFSAERLKGVDSTLKIQPAKLEDSAVYLCASSGGHGGLYSPLHFGNGTRLTVT.

This clonotype was picked up many times. The chain carries TRBV7-8 and TRBJ2-7, with D uncertain. The germline gives CDR1 SGHVS, CDR2 FQNEAQ. This CDR3 is 16 amino acids long. The V end was cut by 2 bases, the J end by 6 bases, with 20 bases between. This CDR3 is CASSLLADGGSREQYF. DNA for the CDR3: TGTGCCAGCAGCTTATTAGCAGATGGCGGTTCCCGCGAGCAGTACTTC.

In its sample, this clonotype was seen a few times. The chain is built from TRBV29-1 and TRBJ2-7; D not certain. The ends were cut back, 5 bases at V and 9 bases at J, with 8 bases in the middle. Germline CDR1 is SQVTM and CDR2 is ANQGSEA. The CDR3 is 9 residues long. CDR3 DNA: TGCAGCGTTAGGCCGGCGCAGTACTTC. Translating gives CSVRPAQYF.

The chain uses TRBV28 and TRBJ1-2; TRBD1 matches 7 bases. In germline, CDR1 is MDHEN, CDR2 SYDVKM. CDR3 size: 13 residues. CDR3 coding DNA: TGTGCTAGAGATCGGAGGGGGCAGGATGGCTACACCTTC. Its protein is CARDRRGQDGYTF.

The rearrangement uses TRBV10-3 and TRBJ2-5, with D unresolved. The CDR3 is made up of 12 amino acids. Germline CDR1 ENHRY, CDR2 SYGVKD. V was clipped by 6 bases and J by 2 bases, with 7 bases between them. CDR3 amino acids: CAISDQQETQYF. CDR3 sequence (DNA): TGTGCCATCAGCGACCAGCAAGAGACCCAGTACTTC.

This clonotype was seen a handful of times. The chain has TRBV4-3 and TRBJ1-4, with TRBD1 as a possible D gene (5 bases). CDR3 length: 16 amino acids. Trimming removed 0 bases from V and 3 bases from J, with 11 bases in between. CDR1 is LGHNA and CDR2 is YSLEER in the germline V gene. The CDR3 nucleotides read TGCGCCAGCAGCCAAGAAGGGGCCAGCTCTAATGAAAAACTGTTTTTT. It encodes CASSQEGASSNEKLFF.

The chain couples TRBV7-9 to TRBJ2-7; 11 bases fit TRBD2. Germline V lookup: CDR1 SEHNR, CDR2 FQNEAQ (reference sequence). The CDR3 has 14 residues. V lost 8 bases and J lost 4; bases outside the gene matches: 7. DNA for the CDR3: TGTGCCAGCGGCACCCGGACTAGCGGGTACGAGCAGTACTTC. It translates to CASGTRTSGYEQYF.

In this sample, this clonotype turned up many times. The gene calls are TRBV10-3 and TRBJ1-2; 9 nucleotides match TRBD1. J lost 0 bases, V lost 8 bases, and 7 bases had no gene match. This CDR3 comprises 15 residues. Germline V gene sequence: CDR1 ENHRY, CDR2 SYGVKD. This chain's CDR3 is CAIRDRGISNYGYTF. The CDR3 DNA reads TGTGCCATCCGCGACAGGGGGATATCTAACTATGGCTACACCTTC.

The V and J genes are TRBV2 and TRBJ2-1; the match to TRBD1 covers 8 bases. CDR3 length: 14 amino acids. The germline gives CDR1 SNHLY, CDR2 FYNNEI. The V segment lost 3 bases and the J segment 7 bases; nucleotides outside the gene matches: 5. This CDR3 is CASSETGEMNEQFF. Here the CDR3 DNA reads TGTGCCAGCAGTGAGACAGGGGAGATGAATGAGCAGTTCTTC. The full variable domain, completed using reference TRBV2 and TRBJ2-1, is EPEVTQTPSHQVTQMGQEVILRCVPISNHLYFYWYRQILGQKVEFLVSFYNNEISEKSEIFDDQFSVERPDGSNFTLKIRSTKLEDSAMYFCASSETGEMNEQFFGPGTRLTVL.

The rearrangement uses TRBV10-3 and TRBJ1-5, with D possibly being TRBD1 (5 bases). The V and J ends lost 8 bases and 0 bases respectively, with 11 bases between them. This CDR3 region has 14 residues. Per germline, CDR1 ENHRY and CDR2 SYGVKD. CDR3 loop: CAIGGYNSNQPQHF. The CDR3 DNA is TGTGCCATCGGGGGTTATAATAGCAATCAGCCCCAGCATTTT.

The chain combines TRBV20-1 with TRBJ2-5; 8 nucleotides match TRBD2. J gave up 5 bases and V 0 bases, and 8 bases lay outside the gene matches. Germline CDR1 reads DFQATT; CDR2 reads SNEGSKA (reference sequence). The CDR3 has 15 amino acids. The chain's CDR3 is CSARDFGGAWETQYF. As DNA, the CDR3 is TGCAGTGCTAGAGATTTCGGGGGGGCCTGGGAGACCCAGTACTTC.

As concerns this clonotype: A read error may account for a junction end that differs from germline. The genes are TRBV19 and TRBJ2-7; no clear D. Germline V gene sequence: CDR1 LNHDA, CDR2 SQIVND (reference sequence). The CDR3 covers 14 residues. CDR3 nucleotides: TGTGCTAGTAGACCCCGGGCCTACTACTACGAGCAGTACTTC. Translated, it gives CASRPRAYYYEQYF. Complete variable domain (other parts from reference TRBV19 and TRBJ2-7): DGGITQSPKYLFRKEGQNVTLSCEQNLNHDAMYWYRQDPGQGLRLIYYSQIVNDFQKGDIAEGYSVSREKKESFPLTVTSAQKNPTAFYLCASRPRAYYYEQYFGPGTRLTVT.

To note about this clonotype: Its ends do not fully match the called genes, so a read error is possible. The rearrangement joins TRBV2 to TRBJ1-2; 8 bases are a match to TRBD1. The germline V gene has CDR1 SNHLY and CDR2 FYNNEI. There are 10 residues in the CDR3. CDR3 sequence: CAIQTGDGNF. CDR3 DNA: TGTGCCATCCAGACAGGGGACGGAAATTTC.

In this sample, this clonotype turned up a few times. The V and J genes are TRBV2 and TRBJ2-7; unclear D gene. The V end lost 7 bases, the J end lost 1 base, and 11 bases lay between the germline ends. The CDR3 has 13 amino acids. Germline V lookup: CDR1 SNHLY, CDR2 FYNNEI. The CDR3 loop reads CASILPWSYEQYF. CDR3 nucleotide sequence: TGTGCCAGCATCCTCCCCTGGTCCTACGAGCAGTACTTC.

The V gene is TRBV27, the J gene TRBJ2-7; a weak D match, TRBD2 (6 bases). Germline values: CDR1 MNHEY, CDR2 SMNVEV (reference sequence). The CDR3 spans 13 residues. V was trimmed by 5 bases and J by 6 bases, leaving 14 bases between them. The CDR3 DNA follows: TGTGCCAGCAGTCAAGGCGGGAACCTCGAGCAGTACTTC. This translates into CASSQGGNLEQYF.

This clonotype has just a few counts. The rearrangement links TRBV4-1 to TRBJ1-2; D unresolved. Germline V gene data show CDR1 as MGHRA and CDR2 as YSYEKL. The germline V and J ends were trimmed by 0 bases and 5 bases, with 16 bases remaining between them. CDR3 length: 16 residues. CDR3 DNA: TGCGCCAGCAGCCAAGATGACGGGGTGTCATTATATGGCTACACCTTC. It is translated as CASSQDDGVSLYGYTF.

This clonotype was picked up many times. The gene calls are TRBV19 and TRBJ1-5; TRBD1 is a possible D gene (5 bases). The CDR3 consists of 13 residues. Trimming pared 3 bases from V and 15 bases from J, leaving 18 bases between. CDR1 LNHDA and CDR2 SQIVND come from the germline V gene (reference sequence). CDR3 protein: CASSITPDKSLHF. CDR3 DNA: TGTGCCAGTAGTATCACCCCGGACAAAAGCCTGCATTTT. Full variable domain (missing parts from reference TRBV19 and TRBJ1-5): DGGITQSPKYLFRKEGQNVTLSCEQNLNHDAMYWYRQDPGQGLRLIYYSQIVNDFQKGDIAEGYSVSREKKESFPLTVTSAQKNPTAFYLCASSITPDKSLHFGDGTRLSIL.

The chain joins TRBV2 to TRBJ1-6; TRBD1 aligns across 8 bases. The CDR3 covers 16 residues. Germline V gene sequence: CDR1 SNHLY, CDR2 FYNNEI. V lost 7 bases and J lost 13; bases outside the gene matches: 18. Here the CDR3 DNA reads TGTGCCAGCACCTTTAACCGGGACAGGATCCGTCAGCCCCTCCACTTT. It yields the protein CASTFNRDRIRQPLHF.